Listed below are T cell receptor beta chains from one sample, sequenced in a study of technical replicates of blood from a few donors. Only in-frame clones appear in the TCRdb table, and some are missing; sequencing was by immunoSEQ multiplex PCR. This sample has 40,000 to 65,000 clones, with 86% found just once. Sequencing was done on a sample of PBMCs. These TCRs come from a human donor in good health. Some clones in this sample may be carry-over from other donors' samples. CDR3s include the opening cysteine and the closing phenylalanine or tryptophan. The order of the fields is V gene, CDR3 length, D gene, clone size, J gene, CDR3 DNA, CDR3 protein. D genes are given only for firm matches. Size is omitted from some rows. Given values are once, few, many or a class for expanded clones.

TRBV6-4	12	NA	NA	TRBJ2-1	TGTGCCAGCAGTGACTCGGGGCGTGAGCAGTTCTTC	CASSDSGREQFF
TRBV19	15	TRBD1	NA	TRBJ1-1	TGTGCCAGTAGTACAAGACAGGGGGCGACCACTGAAGCTTTCTTT	CASSTRQGATTEAFF
TRBV6-1	13	TRBD2	NA	TRBJ2-1	TGTGCCAGCAGTGCCACCCCTAGCGGGGGGCAGTTCTTC	CASSATPSGGQFF
TRBV25-1	13	TRBD2	NA	TRBJ2-7	TGTGCCAGCAGGGGGAGCGGGAGCTACGAGCAGTACTTC	CASRGSGSYEQYF
TRBV15	13	TRBD1	NA	TRBJ1-2	TGTGCCACCAGCAGAGCCGCGACAGGGGACTACACCTTC	CATSRAATGDYTF
TRBV4-1	14	NA	NA	TRBJ2-3	TGCGCCAGCAGCCAAGATCCGTTGACAGATACGCAGTATTTT	CASSQDPLTDTQYF
TRBV7-9	16	TRBD1	NA	TRBJ2-3	TGTGCCAGCAGCGACGGGACAGGGGGCATCGCAGATACGCAGTATTTT	CASSDGTGGIADTQYF
TRBV6-1	14	TRBD2	NA	TRBJ2-1	TGTGCCAGCAGTGAGGCGGGGGGTCCAAATGAGCAGTTCTTC	CASSEAGGPNEQFF
TRBV7-8	15	NA	few	TRBJ1-4	TGTGCCAGCAGCCATCGCCGAGTGGGGGGGGAAAAACTGTTTTTT	CASSHRRVGGEKLFF
TRBV4-3	14	NA	NA	TRBJ2-5	TGCGCCAGCAGCCAGGACTACAGGGGAGAGACCCAGTACTTC	CASSQDYRGETQYF
TRBV2	14	TRBD1	NA	TRBJ2-7	TGTGCCAGCAGTGTGGACAGGGGGCTTCGGGAGCAGTACTTC	CASSVDRGLREQYF
TRBV19	14	NA	NA	TRBJ1-6	TGTGCCAGTAGTATGGGGCAGGGAAATTCACCCCTCCACTTT	CASSMGQGNSPLHF
TRBV29-1	14	TRBD1	NA	TRBJ1-4	TGCAGCGTTGACAGGACAGGGGCGGGCGAAAAACTGTTTTTT	CSVDRTGAGEKLFF
TRBV5-1	14	NA	NA	TRBJ2-7	TGCGCCAGCAGCTTAGGGGCATTACCTTCCGAGCAGTACTTC	CASSLGALPSEQYF
TRBV10-3	15	TRBD1	NA	TRBJ2-1	TGTGCCATCAGTCGCACCGGGACAGGGGCCAATGAGCAGTTCTTC	CAISRTGTGANEQFF
TRBV9	20	NA	few	TRBJ1-5	TGTGCCAGCAGCCCCCTGTGGGGGGGGCGCAGGGAAACGGTCAATCAGCCCCAGCATTTT	CASSPLWGGRRETVNQPQHF
TRBV9	13	NA	few	TRBJ1-3	TGTGCCAGCAGCGTAGCGCAGGGAAACACCATATATTTT	CASSVAQGNTIYF
TRBV14	17	TRBD1	few	TRBJ1-2	TGTGCCAGCAGCCAAACAGGACGGACAGGGAGTCTCTATGGCTACACCTTC	CASSQTGRTGSLYGYTF
TRBV4-3	16	TRBD2	NA	TRBJ2-1	TGCGCCAGCAGCCAGCTAGCGGGAGGGCCGGGAGATGAGCAGTTCTTC	CASSQLAGGPGDEQFF
TRBV4-3	13	NA	NA	TRBJ2-5	TGCGCCAGCAGCCAAGATCCGGGGGAGACCCAGTACTTC	CASSQDPGETQYF
TRBV6-1	15	TRBD2	once	TRBJ2-5	TGTGCCAGCAGTGAATCTAGCGGGGGACAAGAGACCCAGTACTTC	CASSESSGGQETQYF
TRBV4-3	15	NA	NA	TRBJ1-2	TGCGCCAGCAGCCAAGTTGGCAGTAGGAGAACTGGCTACACCTTC	CASSQVGSRRTGYTF
TRBV4-3	16	NA	NA	TRBJ2-6	TGCGCCAGCAGCCAAGGAGGAGGTGTTGGGGCCAACGTCCTGACTTTC	CASSQGGGVGANVLTF
TRBV7-8	14	TRBD1	NA	TRBJ1-2	TGTGCCAGCAGCTTAGTAGGGGGCGCGGGTGGCTACACCTTC	CASSLVGGAGGYTF
TRBV15	17	TRBD2	NA	TRBJ2-1	TGTGCCACCAGCAGAGAATCCAGCGGGGGGGCCTACAATGAGCAGTTCTTC	CATSRESSGGAYNEQFF
TRBV9	15	TRBD1	NA	TRBJ2-5	TGTGCCAGCAGCGTACGGGACAGTCTACAAGAGACCCAGTACTTC	CASSVRDSLQETQYF
TRBV7-2	13	NA	NA	TRBJ2-7	TGTGCCAGCAGCGAACGACAGAACTACGAGCAGTACTTC	CASSERQNYEQYF
TRBV5-4	13	NA	NA	TRBJ2-7	TGTGCCAGCAGCTCAGGACTCTCCTTCGAGCAGTACTTC	CASSSGLSFEQYF
TRBV4-2	16	NA	NA	TRBJ2-7	TGTGCCAGCAGCCAAGGTAAGATCCCTACCTACTACGAGCAGTACTTC	CASSQGKIPTYYEQYF
TRBV5-1	14	TRBD1	NA	TRBJ1-1	TGCGCCAGCAGCTGGGAACAGGGGAGAACTGAAGCTTTCTTT	CASSWEQGRTEAFF
TRBV4-3	19	TRBD2	NA	TRBJ2-1	TGCGCCAGCAGCCAAGCGGCTAGCGGGGGGGCAGGGGTTCAAGGAGAGCAGTTCTTC	CASSQAASGGAGVQGEQFF
TRBV4-2	15	TRBD1	NA	TRBJ1-2	TGTGCCAGCAGCCCCGGGACAGGGGCTAGCTATGGCTACACCTTC	CASSPGTGASYGYTF
TRBV25-1	14	NA	once	TRBJ1-1	TGTGCCAGCAGTACTTCCCTGGGGGGGCTGGGAGCTTTCTTT	CASSTSLGGLGAFF
TRBV30	14	NA	NA	TRBJ2-2	TGTGCCTGGAGTGTACCCCTAGCAACCGGGGAGCTGTTTTTT	CAWSVPLATGELFF
TRBV7-3	14	TRBD1	NA	TRBJ1-1	TGTGCCAGCAGTCCCGGGACAGAGAACACTGAAGCTTTCTTT	CASSPGTENTEAFF
TRBV19	12	NA	NA	TRBJ2-1	TGTGCCACCCAAATACCTAACAATGAGCAGTTCTTC	CATQIPNNEQFF
TRBV19	13	NA	NA	TRBJ2-7	TGTGCCAGTAGTATCAGAGCGACGGAGAAGCAGTACTTC	CASSIRATEKQYF
TRBV15	15	NA	NA	TRBJ1-3	TGTGCCACCAGCAGAGATGCGGGATCTGGAAACACCATATATTTT	CATSRDAGSGNTIYF
TRBV6-5	13	NA	NA	TRBJ1-1	TGTGCCAGCAGTTGGACAGAGAACACTGAAGCTTTCTTT	CASSWTENTEAFF
TRBV7-2	15	NA	NA	TRBJ1-5	TGTGCCAGCAGCCTAGGACTTTATAGCAATCAGCCCCAGCATTTT	CASSLGLYSNQPQHF
TRBV7-9	14	TRBD2	NA	TRBJ2-7	TGTGCCAGCAGCTCCGGGGCCTGGGGGGGCGAGCAGTACTTC	CASSSGAWGGEQYF
TRBV5-4	14	NA	once	TRBJ1-4	TGTGCCAGCAGCAAGAGGACAGATAATGAAAAACTGTTTTTT	CASSKRTDNEKLFF
TRBV6-1	13	TRBD1	NA	TRBJ1-2	TGTGCCAGCAGACCCGGGACAGGGGCTCGCTACACCTTC	CASRPGTGARYTF
TRBV6-1	14	NA	NA	TRBJ2-2	TGTGCCAGCAGGGAAGGGGCGAATGTCGGGGAGCTGTTTTTT	CASREGANVGELFF
TRBV5-1	15	NA	NA	TRBJ1-6	TGCGCCAGCAGCTTGGATCGGGGTAAGAATTCACCCCTCCACTTT	CASSLDRGKNSPLHF
TRBV4-2	18	NA	few	TRBJ1-2	TGTGCCAGCAGCCCCGTCGAAGGGAGTCAGGGGCTGGGTTATGGCTACACCTTC	CASSPVEGSQGLGYGYTF
TRBV5-1	14	TRBD2	NA	TRBJ2-3	TGCGCCACCCGGGGGGGACCTTCCACAGATACGCAGTATTTT	CATRGGPSTDTQYF
TRBV4-1	15	TRBD1	once	TRBJ1-4	TGCGCCAGCAGCCAACATGGACAGGGAAGTGAAAAACTGTTTTTT	CASSQHGQGSEKLFF
TRBV2	12	NA	NA	TRBJ2-5	TGTGCCAGCAGCGAGGTGTGGGAGACCCAGTACTTC	CASSEVWETQYF
TRBV11-1	14	TRBD2	NA	TRBJ2-5	TGTGCCAGCACCCCGACTAGCGTACAAGAGACCCAGTACTTC	CASTPTSVQETQYF
TRBV7-9	15	TRBD2	NA	TRBJ2-7	TGTGCCAGCAGCTCCCGGGAGGGCCACATTTACGAGCAGTACTTC	CASSSREGHIYEQYF
TRBV4-3	15	NA	NA	TRBJ1-1	TGCGCCAGCAGCCAACCATACGGGGTGAACACTGAAGCTTTCTTT	CASSQPYGVNTEAFF
TRBV7-2	15	NA	NA	TRBJ1-2	TGTGCCAGCAGCGACACCTGGGGAGGGGCCTATGGCTACACCTTC	CASSDTWGGAYGYTF
TRBV4-1	16	TRBD2	NA	TRBJ2-2	TGCGCCAGCAGCCAAGAACACGGGGGGTACACCGGGGAGCTGTTTTTT	CASSQEHGGYTGELFF
TRBV9	22	TRBD2	NA	TRBJ2-7	TGTGCCAGCAGTGATTCTACAGGGGGCGTTAGGGGACTAGCGGGGAGCTCCTACGAGCAGTACTTC	CASSDSTGGVRGLAGSSYEQYF
TRBV2	16	NA	NA	TRBJ2-3	TGTGCCAGCAGTAACGGGGAACTTTCGTATACAGATACGCAGTATTTT	CASSNGELSYTDTQYF
TRBV7-9	13	TRBD2	NA	TRBJ2-5	TGTGCCAGCAGCGCGGGGGGGCTCGAGACCCAGTACTTC	CASSAGGLETQYF
TRBV25-1	13	NA	NA	TRBJ2-3	TGTGCCAGCAGGGGGGCGGGCACAGATACGCAGTATTTT	CASRGAGTDTQYF
TRBV5-5	14	NA	NA	TRBJ1-3	TGTGCCAGCAGCGGAGGGGACTCTGGAAACACCATATATTTT	CASSGGDSGNTIYF
TRBV9	14	TRBD2	NA	TRBJ2-1	TGTGCCAGCAGCGTCGCCGGGACTAGCTATGAGCAGTTCTTC	CASSVAGTSYEQFF